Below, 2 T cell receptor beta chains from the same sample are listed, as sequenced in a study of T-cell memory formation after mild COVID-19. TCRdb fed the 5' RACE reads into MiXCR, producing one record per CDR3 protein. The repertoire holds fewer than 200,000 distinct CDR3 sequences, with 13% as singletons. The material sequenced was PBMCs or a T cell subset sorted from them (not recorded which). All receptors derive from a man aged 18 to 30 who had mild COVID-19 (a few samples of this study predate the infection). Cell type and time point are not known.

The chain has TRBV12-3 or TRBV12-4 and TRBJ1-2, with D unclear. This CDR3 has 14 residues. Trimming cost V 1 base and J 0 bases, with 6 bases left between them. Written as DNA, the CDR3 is TGTGCCAGCAGTTTAGATTTGGCTAACTATGGCTACACCTTC. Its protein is CASSLDLANYGYTF.

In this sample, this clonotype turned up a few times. CDR3 sequence (DNA): TGTGCCAGCAGCTTGGTCGCAGCAAGGAACTATGGCTACACCTTC. Translated, it gives CASSLVAARNYGYTF. V is TRBV5-6 and J is TRBJ1-2; D gene ambiguous. The CDR3 is made up of 15 amino acids. Trimming stripped 0 bases from V and 2 bases from J, with 11 bases between. The V gene's germline CDR1 is SGHDT and CDR2 YYEEEE.